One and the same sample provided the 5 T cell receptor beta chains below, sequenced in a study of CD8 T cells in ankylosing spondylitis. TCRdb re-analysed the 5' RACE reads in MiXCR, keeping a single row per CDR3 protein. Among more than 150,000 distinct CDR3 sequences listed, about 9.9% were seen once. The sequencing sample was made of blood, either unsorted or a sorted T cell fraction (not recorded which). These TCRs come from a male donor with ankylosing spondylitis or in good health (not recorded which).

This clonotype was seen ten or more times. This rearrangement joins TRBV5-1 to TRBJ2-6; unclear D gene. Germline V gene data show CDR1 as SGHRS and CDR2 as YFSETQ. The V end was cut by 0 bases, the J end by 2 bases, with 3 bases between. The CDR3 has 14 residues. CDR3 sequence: CASSLEAGANVLTF. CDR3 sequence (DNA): TGCGCCAGCAGCTTGGAGGCTGGGGCCAACGTCCTGACTTTC.

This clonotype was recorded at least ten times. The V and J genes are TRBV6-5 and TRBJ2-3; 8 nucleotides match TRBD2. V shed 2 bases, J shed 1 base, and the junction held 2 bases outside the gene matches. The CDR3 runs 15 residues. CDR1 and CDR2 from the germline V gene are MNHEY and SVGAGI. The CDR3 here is CASSYPTSGTDTQYF. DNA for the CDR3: TGTGCCAGCAGTTACCCGACTAGCGGCACAGATACGCAGTATTTT.

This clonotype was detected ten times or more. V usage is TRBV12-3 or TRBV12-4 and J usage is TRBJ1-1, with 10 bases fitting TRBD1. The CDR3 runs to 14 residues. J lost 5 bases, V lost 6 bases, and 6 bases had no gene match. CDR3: CASRPWTGGTEAFF. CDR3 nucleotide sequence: TGTGCCAGCAGACCTTGGACAGGGGGGACTGAAGCTTTCTTT.

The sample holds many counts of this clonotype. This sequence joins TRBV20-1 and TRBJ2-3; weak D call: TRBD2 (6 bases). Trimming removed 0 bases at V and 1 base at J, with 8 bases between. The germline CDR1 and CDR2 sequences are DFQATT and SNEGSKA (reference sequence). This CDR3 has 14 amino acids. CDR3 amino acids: CSARDPGGTDTQYF. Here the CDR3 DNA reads TGCAGTGCTAGAGATCCGGGGGGCACAGATACGCAGTATTTT.

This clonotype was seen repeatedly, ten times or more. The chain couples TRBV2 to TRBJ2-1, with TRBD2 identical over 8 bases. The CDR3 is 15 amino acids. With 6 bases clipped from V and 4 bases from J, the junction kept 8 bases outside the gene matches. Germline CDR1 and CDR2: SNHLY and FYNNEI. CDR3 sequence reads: CASRATSGSYNEQFF. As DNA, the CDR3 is TGTGCCAGCAGAGCCACTAGCGGTAGTTACAATGAGCAGTTCTTC.